The entry below describes one TCR beta chain. No antigen is known for it. One junction end does not reproduce the germline sequence, and a read error may be involved. This same CDR3 is encoded by further DNA sequences in the sample. This specimen belongs to a study of graft-versus-host responses after intestinal transplantation (dated by TCRdb to the early 2020s). At the level of the whole study: The transplants that recipients received were multivisceral, liver-intestinal, or isolated intestinal. Rather than being sequenced by the commercial service, samples from a few later patients were sequenced in-house on an Illumina MiSeq and processed with MiXCR. To identify alloreactive clones, pre-transplant mixed lymphocyte reaction products were sequenced and compared with unstimulated pre-transplant donor and recipient T cells. The cohort enrolled roughly 25 intestinal transplant recipients including one retransplant, and a few patients lacking pretransplant specimens were excluded. Every recipient was given anti-thymocyte globulin induction, then maintenance tacrolimus and steroids for around three years. Donor T cell macrochimerism was defined as a peak of at least 4% donor T cells among recipient peripheral blood mononuclear cells. Graft-versus-host and host-versus-graft alloreactive T cell clones were tracked in the graft, circulation and bone marrow after intestinal transplantation using bulk TCR-beta CDR3 sequencing.

According to the germline V gene, CDR1 reads SNHLY and CDR2 reads FYNNEI. From the cysteine up to the phenylalanine, the CDR3 has a length of 10 residues. Only the CDR3 region is kept as DNA, spanning 30 bases read in frame from base 1. Study-wide conclusions, independent of this receptor: Patients with donor T cell macrochimerism had high GvH to HvG T cell clonal ratios in their allografts. GvH clones were detected in recipient bone marrow, and some of these GvH clones were observed earlier in ileal mucosa or blood, consistent with an intestinal mucosal origin. The relatively low number and heterogeneity of intestinal transplant patients limited the conclusions. Early after transplant, peak levels of circulating GvH clones were associated with declines in HvG clones.

Preparation of the library involved the immunoSEQ multiplex PCR assay. For most patients, genomic DNA was isolated using the Qiagen DNeasy Blood and Tissue Kit and was shipped frozen to Adaptive Biotechnologies for TCR sequencing. High-throughput TCR-beta CDR3 sequencing of genomic DNA from most patients was performed by Adaptive Biotechnologies. Under the source paper's analysis protocol: TCR sequencing data for over 15 patients were retrieved from Adaptive's ImmunoSEQ software; a few other patients were processed with MiXCR and VDJtools. To correct CD4 versus CD8 sorting errors, any sequence found in both subsets at a frequency ratio below 5:1 was removed. CDR3 nucleotide sequences shared by donor and recipient were removed because the origin of these sequences could not be assigned. Alloreactive clones required at least 2-fold expansion over unstimulated cells and minimum CFSE-low frequency of 0.002% (template counts) or 0.001% (read counts). Mappable clones were those detected in sequenced pre-transplant spleen, lymph node, or MLR CFSE-low populations of the donor or recipient. The cumulative frequency of alloreactive clones was calculated as a percentage of all sequences, weighted by copy number. What TCRdb holds here is the immuneACCESS table cut down to in-frame rearrangements. Part of the clones is not present; checked against another copy, under half of the missing clones reflect an unresolved V gene, and the others are unexplained. The V and J calls and clone size are taken from that table; D and trimming were inferred from the DNA. For this sample the table gives about 50,000 clones, of which about 90% were detected only once. Clones ranked in the top ten supply approximately 2.7% of the sample.

In light of the paper, this sample's time point label describes: cells obtained before transplantation from donor or recipient. CD3+CD4+ and CD3+CD8+ populations were FACS-sorted from unstimulated pre-transplant donor and recipient cells taken from spleen or lymph nodes. The source material was unstimulated CD4+ T cells sorted from spleen or lymph node cells, sampled before transplant. Recombination connected TRBV2 to TRBJ2-3; a stretch of 7 junction bases matches TRBD2. This clonotype originated in a human donor who was the organ donor for an intestinal transplant. CDR3 protein: CASRGRGGVF. The DNA reads as follows: TGTGCCAGCAGGGGTCGGGGAGGGGTTTTT. With all but the CDR3 taken from the reference TRBV2 and TRBJ2-3 genes, the full variable domain is: EPEVTQTPSHQVTQMGQEVILRCVPISNHLYFYWYRQILGQKVEFLVSFYNNEISEKSEIFDDQFSVERPDGSNFTLKIRSTKLEDSAMYFCASRGRGGVFGPGTRLTVL.